This TCR beta chain was documented in a study of blood T cell repertoires in COVID-19. Across the whole study: Donors in the United States, Italy and Spain gave samples during acute or convalescent COVID-19. T cells, B-cell-depleted T cells, or PBMCs provided the cDNA or gDNA that served as material.

The CDR3 spans 15 residues. The V segment lost 1 base and the J segment 6 bases; nucleotides outside the gene matches: 8. Germline values: CDR1 MGHRA, CDR2 YSYEKL. This clone has just a few counts. The table came from immunoSEQ multiplex PCR; TCRdb's copy has only in-frame clones and leaves some out. Of about 230,000 clones in the sample, about 83% were seen once. The sequenced material came from peripheral blood. The TCR comes from a man aged 35 to 55 with active or convalescent COVID-19. The chain recombines TRBV4-1 with TRBJ1-2, with TRBD1 matching 7 bases. CDR3 amino acids: CASSQGQGLGDGYTF. DNA of the CDR3: TGCGCCAGCAGCCAAGGACAGGGTTTAGGGGATGGCTACACCTTC.